Listed below are T cell receptor beta chains from one sample, sequenced in a study of blood T cells in healthy people across ages. TCRdb re-derived calls from the 5' RACE reads in MiXCR, one entry per CDR3 protein. The sample includes about 780,000 distinct CDR3 sequences, 35% to 50% of them seen just once. Sequences were obtained from blood. These receptors were obtained from a man older than 75 in good health. Each CDR3 is given with its conserved first and last residue. Each record gives: J gene, D gene, V gene, clone size, CDR3 protein, CDR3 DNA. A D gene is named only where the DNA matches it firmly. Clone size is given for some rows only: seen once, a few or many times, or a class if the clone is expanded.

TRBJ2-5 TRBD1 TRBV10-3 NA CAISELTGGGETQYF TGTGCCATCAGTGAACTTACAGGGGGTGGTGAGACCCAGTACTTC
TRBJ2-3 TRBD2 TRBV20-1 few CSADGGRGSGDTQYF TGCAGTGCTGATGGCGGGAGGGGGTCCGGGGATACGCAGTATTTT
TRBJ2-7 TRBD1 TRBV28 NA CASSLGRTGAYEQYF TGTGCCAGCAGTTTAGGCCGGACAGGCGCCTACGAGCAGTACTTC
TRBJ2-1 NA TRBV5-4 few CASSSSNDNEQFF TGTGCCAGCAGCTCCTCTAACGACAATGAGCAGTTCTTC
TRBJ2-1 TRBD2 TRBV5-1 NA CASSLIGGRAGHEQFF TGCGCCAGCAGCTTGATAGGCGGGAGGGCCGGTCATGAGCAGTTCTTC
TRBJ2-3 TRBD1 TRBV10-3 NA CAIRQGWSADTQYF TGTGCCATCAGACAGGGGTGGAGTGCAGATACGCAGTATTTT
TRBJ2-3 TRBD2 TRBV3-1 NA CASTSDASGSLPDTQYF TGTGCCAGCACCTCAGACGCTAGCGGGAGCCTCCCAGATACGCAGTATTTT
TRBJ2-5 NA TRBV7-9 NA CASNKRTQETQYF TGTGCCAGCAACAAACGGACACAAGAGACCCAATACTTC
TRBJ1-4 NA TRBV12-3/TRBV12-4 NA CASSLRQALNEKLFF TGTGCCAGCAGTTTAAGGCAGGCGCTTAATGAAAAACTGTTTTTT
TRBJ2-1 NA TRBV4-3 many CASSRNDEQFF TGCGCCAGCAGCCGCAACGATGAGCAGTTCTTC
TRBJ2-7 TRBD2 TRBV6-1 few CASSVSGSSYNEQYF TGTGCCAGCAGTGTCAGCGGGAGCTCCTACAATGAGCAGTACTTC
TRBJ2-5 TRBD1 TRBV20-1 NA CSAKPGQGQETQYF TGCAGTGCTAAACCGGGACAGGGGCAAGAGACCCAGTACTTC
TRBJ1-2 NA TRBV28 NA CASSLTRPSGYTF TGTGCCAGCAGTTTAACCCGCCCCAGTGGCTACACCTTC
TRBJ2-3 TRBD2 TRBV29-1 few CSVGLAGGPDTQYF TGCAGCGTCGGACTAGCGGGAGGGCCAGATACGCAGTATTTT
TRBJ2-5 NA TRBV4-2 once CASSQDIGETQYF TGTGCCAGCAGCCAAGATATAGGAGAGACCCAGTACTTC
TRBJ2-1 NA TRBV20-1 few CSARDLGDEQFF TGCAGTGCTAGAGACTTAGGAGATGAGCAGTTCTTC
TRBJ2-2 TRBD2 TRBV28 NA CASSSGLAGVRTGELFF TGTGCCAGCAGCTCCGGACTAGCGGGAGTACGCACCGGGGAGCTGTTTTTT
TRBJ1-2 NA TRBV4-1 few CASSQESARYGYTF TGCGCCAGCAGCCAAGAATCGGCCAGGTATGGCTACACCTTC
TRBJ2-3 NA TRBV7-2 NA CASSFGDTDTQYF TGTGCCAGCAGCTTTGGCGACACGGATACGCAGTATTTT
TRBJ2-2 NA TRBV7-9 NA CASSPPGRVTGELFF TGTGCCAGCAGCCCCCCCGGCAGGGTAACCGGGGAGCTGTTTTTT
TRBJ2-1 NA TRBV29-1 many CSVEVNGGKHEQFF TGCAGCGTTGAAGTAAATGGCGGGAAACATGAGCAGTTCTTC
TRBJ2-1 NA TRBV6-2/TRBV6-3 few CASSSLGAGNEQFF TGTGCCAGCAGCTCTCTGGGTGCGGGGAATGAGCAGTTCTTC
TRBJ2-7 TRBD2 TRBV28 few CASGGSSYEQYF TGTGCCAGCGGCGGGAGCTCCTACGAGCAGTACTTC
TRBJ1-1 NA TRBV20-1 NA CSARASAEAFF TGCAGTGCTAGGGCCTCAGCTGAAGCTTTCTTT
TRBJ2-5 TRBD2 TRBV10-3 NA CAIRQRAGDPTQYF TGTGCCATCAGACAACGAGCGGGGGACCCTACCCAGTACTTC
TRBJ1-2 NA TRBV7-9 few CASSFWESYTF TGTGCCAGCAGCTTTTGGGAAAGCTACACCTTC
TRBJ1-2 TRBD1 TRBV4-1 NA CASSLPDRVANYGYTF TGCGCCAGCAGCCTTCCTGACAGGGTAGCTAACTATGGCTACACCTTC
TRBJ2-5 TRBD2 TRBV13 NA CASSFGLAGEVGETQYF TGTGCCAGCAGCTTCGGACTAGCGGGAGAGGTCGGGGAGACCCAGTACTTC
TRBJ2-1 TRBD2 TRBV29-1 few CSVDGAQVGRASVAAYNEQFF TGCAGCGTTGATGGGGCGCAGGTCGGGAGGGCCTCAGTCGCCGCCTACAATGAGCAGTTCTTC
TRBJ1-1 NA TRBV20-1 NA CSALTPTGPNTEAFF TGCAGTGCCCTAACGCCTACAGGTCCGAACACTGAAGCTTTCTTT
TRBJ1-4 NA TRBV20-1 few CSATEGPTNEKLFF TGCAGTGCTACCGAAGGGCCGACTAATGAAAAACTGTTTTTT
TRBJ2-1 NA TRBV20-1 few CSGTLYNEQFF TGCAGTGGGACGCTTTACAATGAGCAGTTCTTC
TRBJ2-7 TRBD1 TRBV12-3/TRBV12-4 few CASTLGQGGYYEQYF TGTGCCAGCACCCTAGGACAGGGAGGATACTACGAGCAGTACTTC
TRBJ2-3 TRBD2 TRBV7-2 NA CASSRTSVTDTQYF TGTGCCAGCAGTCGGACTAGCGTCACAGATACGCAGTATTTT
TRBJ2-3 TRBD2 TRBV7-9 NA CASRTSGGDTQYF TGTGCCAGCAGGACTAGCGGGGGAGATACGCAGTATTTT
TRBJ1-4 TRBD1 TRBV6-6 NA CASSIRGRDEKLFF TGTGCCAGCAGCATCAGGGGGCGCGATGAAAAACTGTTTTTT
TRBJ2-1 NA TRBV3-1 NA CASSPSRSTYNEQFF TGTGCCAGCAGCCCATCTAGAAGTACCTACAATGAGCAGTTCTTC
TRBJ2-7 NA TRBV5-1 NA CASSPRAAGHEQYF TGCGCCAGCAGCCCACGGGCAGCCGGCCACGAGCAGTACTTC